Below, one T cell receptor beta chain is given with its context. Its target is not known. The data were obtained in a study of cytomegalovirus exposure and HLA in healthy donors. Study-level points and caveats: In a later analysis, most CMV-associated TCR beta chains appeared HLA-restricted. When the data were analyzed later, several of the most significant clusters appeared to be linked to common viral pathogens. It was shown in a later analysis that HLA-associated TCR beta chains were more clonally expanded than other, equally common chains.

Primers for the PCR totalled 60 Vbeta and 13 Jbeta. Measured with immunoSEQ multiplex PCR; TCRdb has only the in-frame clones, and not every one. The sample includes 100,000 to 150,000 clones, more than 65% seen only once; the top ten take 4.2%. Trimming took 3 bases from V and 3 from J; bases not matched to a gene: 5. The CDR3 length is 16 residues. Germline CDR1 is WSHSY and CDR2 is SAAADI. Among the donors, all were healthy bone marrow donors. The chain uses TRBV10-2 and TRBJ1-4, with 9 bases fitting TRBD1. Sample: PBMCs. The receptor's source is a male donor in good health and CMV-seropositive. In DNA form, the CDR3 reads TGCGCCAGCAGTGACCCCGGACAGGGGCCTAATGAAAAACTGTTTTTT. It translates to CASSDPGQGPNEKLFF.